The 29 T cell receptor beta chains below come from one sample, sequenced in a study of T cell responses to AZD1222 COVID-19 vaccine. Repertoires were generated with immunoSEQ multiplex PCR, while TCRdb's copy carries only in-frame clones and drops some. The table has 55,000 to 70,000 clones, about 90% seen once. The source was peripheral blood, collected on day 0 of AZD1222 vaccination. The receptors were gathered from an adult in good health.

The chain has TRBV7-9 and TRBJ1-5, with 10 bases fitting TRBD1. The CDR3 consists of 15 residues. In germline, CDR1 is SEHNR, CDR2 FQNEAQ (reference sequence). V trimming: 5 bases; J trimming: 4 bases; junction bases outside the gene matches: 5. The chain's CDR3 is CASSPGTGENQPQHF. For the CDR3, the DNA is TGTGCCAGCAGCCCAGGGACAGGGGAGAATCAGCCCCAGCATTTT.

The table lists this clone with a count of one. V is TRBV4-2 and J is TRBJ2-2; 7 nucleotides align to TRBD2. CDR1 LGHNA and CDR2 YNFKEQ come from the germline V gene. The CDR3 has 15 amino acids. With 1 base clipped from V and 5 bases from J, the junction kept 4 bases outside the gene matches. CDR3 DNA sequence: TGTGCCAGCAGCCAAGCGGGAGGCCCTACCGGGGAGCTGTTTTTT. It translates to CASSQAGGPTGELFF.

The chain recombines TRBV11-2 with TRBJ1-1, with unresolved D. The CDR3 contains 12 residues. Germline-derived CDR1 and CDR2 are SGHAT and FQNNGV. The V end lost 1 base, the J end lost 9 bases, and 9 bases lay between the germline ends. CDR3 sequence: CASSLVPEKAFF. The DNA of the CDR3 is TGTGCCAGCAGCTTAGTACCGGAGAAAGCTTTCTTT.

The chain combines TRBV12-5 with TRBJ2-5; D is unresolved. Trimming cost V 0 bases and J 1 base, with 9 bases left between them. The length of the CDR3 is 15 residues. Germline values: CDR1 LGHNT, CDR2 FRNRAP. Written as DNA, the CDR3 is TGTGCTAGTGGTTTGGTAAATCGGATCCAAGAGACCCAGTACTTC. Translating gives CASGLVNRIQETQYF. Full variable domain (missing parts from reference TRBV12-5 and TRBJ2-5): DARVTQTPRHKVTEMGQEVTMRCQPILGHNTVFWYRQTMMQGLELLAYFRNRAPLDDSGMPKDRFSAEMPDATLATLKIQPSEPRDSAVYFCASGLVNRIQETQYFGPGTRLLVL.

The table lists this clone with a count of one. CDR3 in amino acids: CASSELGGGSYNEQFF. CDR3 DNA sequence: TGCGCCAGCAGTGAGTTGGGGGGGGGCTCCTACAATGAGCAGTTCTTC. The V gene is TRBV10-2, the J gene TRBJ2-1; TRBD2 matches 7 bases. V was pared by 1 base and J by 0 bases, with 3 bases of the junction left unmatched. The germline V gene encodes CDR1 WSHSY and CDR2 SAAADI. The length of the CDR3 is 16 residues.

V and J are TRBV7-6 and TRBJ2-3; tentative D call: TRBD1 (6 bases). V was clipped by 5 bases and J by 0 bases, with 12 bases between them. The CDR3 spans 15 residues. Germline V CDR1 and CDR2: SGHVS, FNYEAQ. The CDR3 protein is CASSPRGISTDTQYF. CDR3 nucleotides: TGTGCCAGCAGCCCCAGGGGTATAAGCACAGATACGCAGTATTTT.

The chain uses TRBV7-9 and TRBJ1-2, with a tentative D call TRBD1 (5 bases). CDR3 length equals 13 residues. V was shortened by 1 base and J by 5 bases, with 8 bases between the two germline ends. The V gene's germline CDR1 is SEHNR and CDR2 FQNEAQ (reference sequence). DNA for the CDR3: TGTGCCAGCAGCTTAGGGGGCAGATATGGCTACACCTTC. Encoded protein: CASSLGGRYGYTF.

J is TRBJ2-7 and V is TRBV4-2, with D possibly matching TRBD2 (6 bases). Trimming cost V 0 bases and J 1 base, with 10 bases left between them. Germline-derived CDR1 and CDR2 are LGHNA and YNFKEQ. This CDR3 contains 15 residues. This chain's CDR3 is CASSQDPAGSYEQYF. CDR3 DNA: TGTGCCAGCAGCCAAGACCCAGCGGGTTCCTACGAGCAGTACTTC.

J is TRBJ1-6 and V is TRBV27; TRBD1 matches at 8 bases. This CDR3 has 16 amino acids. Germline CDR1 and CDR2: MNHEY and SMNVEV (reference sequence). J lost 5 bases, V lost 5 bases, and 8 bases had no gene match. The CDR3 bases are TGTGCCAGCAGTCCCTACGGACAGGGAAATAATTCACCCCTCCACTTT. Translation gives CASSPYGQGNNSPLHF.

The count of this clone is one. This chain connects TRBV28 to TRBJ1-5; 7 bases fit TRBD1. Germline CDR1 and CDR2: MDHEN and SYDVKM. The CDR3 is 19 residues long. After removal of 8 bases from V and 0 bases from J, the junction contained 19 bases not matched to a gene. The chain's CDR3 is CASSLNRGRGVYSNQPQHF. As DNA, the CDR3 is TGTGCCAGCTCCCTCAACAGGGGCCGAGGAGTATATAGCAATCAGCCCCAGCATTTT.

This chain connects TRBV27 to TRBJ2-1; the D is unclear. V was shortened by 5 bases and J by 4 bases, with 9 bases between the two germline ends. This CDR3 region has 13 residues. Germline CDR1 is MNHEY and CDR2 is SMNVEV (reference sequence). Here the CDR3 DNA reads TGTGCCAGCAGTCCTCTAGTATACAATGAGCAGTTCTTC. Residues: CASSPLVYNEQFF.

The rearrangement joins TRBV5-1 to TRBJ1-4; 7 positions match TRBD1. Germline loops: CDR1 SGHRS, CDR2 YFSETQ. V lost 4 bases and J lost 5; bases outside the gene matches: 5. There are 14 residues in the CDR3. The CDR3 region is CASSGGQPNEKLFF. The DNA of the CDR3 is TGCGCCAGCAGCGGGGGACAGCCCAATGAAAAACTGTTTTTT.

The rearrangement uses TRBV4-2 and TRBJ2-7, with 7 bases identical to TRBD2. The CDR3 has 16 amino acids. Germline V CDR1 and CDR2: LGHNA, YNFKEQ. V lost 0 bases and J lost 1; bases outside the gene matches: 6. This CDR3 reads CASSQEELADSYEQYF. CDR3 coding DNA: TGTGCCAGCAGCCAAGAAGAGCTAGCGGATTCCTACGAGCAGTACTTC.

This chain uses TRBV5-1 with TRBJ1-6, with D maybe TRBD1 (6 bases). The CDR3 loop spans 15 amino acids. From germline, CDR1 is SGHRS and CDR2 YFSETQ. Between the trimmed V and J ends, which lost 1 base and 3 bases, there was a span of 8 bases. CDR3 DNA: TGCGCCAGCAGCTTGCAGGGGAACTATAATTCACCCCTCCACTTT. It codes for CASSLQGNYNSPLHF.

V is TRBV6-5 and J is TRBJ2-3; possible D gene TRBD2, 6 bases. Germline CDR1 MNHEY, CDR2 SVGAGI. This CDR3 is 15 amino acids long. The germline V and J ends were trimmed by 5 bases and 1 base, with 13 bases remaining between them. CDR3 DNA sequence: TGTGCCAGCAGTCCCGTCGGGAGAGGCACAGATACGCAGTATTTT. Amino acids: CASSPVGRGTDTQYF.

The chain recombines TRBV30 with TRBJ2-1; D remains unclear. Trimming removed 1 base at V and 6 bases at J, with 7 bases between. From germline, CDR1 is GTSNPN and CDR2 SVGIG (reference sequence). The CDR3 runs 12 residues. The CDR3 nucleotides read TGTGCCTGGAGTGCCCAGTTCAATGAGCAGTTCTTC. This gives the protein CAWSAQFNEQFF.

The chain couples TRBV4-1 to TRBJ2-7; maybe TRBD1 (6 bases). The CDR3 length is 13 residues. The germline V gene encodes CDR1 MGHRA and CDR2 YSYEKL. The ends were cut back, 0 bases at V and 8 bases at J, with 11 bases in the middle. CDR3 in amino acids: CASSQDDRSKQYF. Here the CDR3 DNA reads TGCGCCAGCAGCCAAGACGACAGGTCTAAGCAGTACTTC.

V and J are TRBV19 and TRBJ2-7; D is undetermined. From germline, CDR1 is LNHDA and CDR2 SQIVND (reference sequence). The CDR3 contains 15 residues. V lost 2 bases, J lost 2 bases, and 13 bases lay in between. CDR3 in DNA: TGTGCCAGTAGTATATTGTCAGGTACAACCTACGAGCAGTACTTC. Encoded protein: CASSILSGTTYEQYF.

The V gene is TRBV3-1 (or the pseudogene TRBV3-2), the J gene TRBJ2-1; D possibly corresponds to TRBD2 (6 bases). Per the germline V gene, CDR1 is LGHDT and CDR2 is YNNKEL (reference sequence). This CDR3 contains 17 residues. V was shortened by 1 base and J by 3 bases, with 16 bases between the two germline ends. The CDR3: CASSQVRAGLFYNEQFF. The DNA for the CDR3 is TGTGCCAGCAGCCAAGTCCGGGCGGGACTTTTCTACAATGAGCAGTTCTTC.

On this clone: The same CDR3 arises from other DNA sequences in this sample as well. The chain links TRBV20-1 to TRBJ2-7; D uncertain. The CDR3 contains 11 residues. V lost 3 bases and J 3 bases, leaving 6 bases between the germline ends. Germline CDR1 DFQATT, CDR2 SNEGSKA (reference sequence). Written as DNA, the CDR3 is TGCAGTGCTAGGAGAGACTACGAGCAGTACTTC. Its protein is CSARRDYEQYF.

The CDR3 DNA is TGTGCCAGCACCGCCGGGCCGGGGGCTTACAATGAGCAGTTCTTC. Translation: CASTAGPGAYNEQFF. This rearrangement joins TRBV7-8 to TRBJ2-1, with D perhaps TRBD1 or TRBD2 (6 bases each). Deletions cut 7 bases from V and 4 bases from J, with 17 bases between. CDR1 and CDR2 from the germline V gene are SGHVS and FQNEAQ. The CDR3 has 15 residues.

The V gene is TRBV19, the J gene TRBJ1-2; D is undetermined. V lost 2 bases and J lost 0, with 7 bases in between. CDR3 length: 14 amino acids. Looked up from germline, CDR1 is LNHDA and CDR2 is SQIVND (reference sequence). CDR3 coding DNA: TGTGCCAGTAGTATAACGGGTTCTAACTATGGCTACACCTTC. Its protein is CASSITGSNYGYTF. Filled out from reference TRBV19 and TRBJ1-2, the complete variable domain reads DGGITQSPKYLFRKEGQNVTLSCEQNLNHDAMYWYRQDPGQGLRLIYYSQIVNDFQKGDIAEGYSVSREKKESFPLTVTSAQKNPTAFYLCASSITGSNYGYTFGSGTRLTVV.

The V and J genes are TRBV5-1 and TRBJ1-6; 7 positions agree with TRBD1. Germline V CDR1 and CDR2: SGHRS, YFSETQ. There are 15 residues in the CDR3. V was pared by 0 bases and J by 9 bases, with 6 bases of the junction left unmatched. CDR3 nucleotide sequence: TGCGCCAGCAGCTTGGAGGGACAGACAAGTTCACCCCTCCACTTT. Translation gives CASSLEGQTSSPLHF.

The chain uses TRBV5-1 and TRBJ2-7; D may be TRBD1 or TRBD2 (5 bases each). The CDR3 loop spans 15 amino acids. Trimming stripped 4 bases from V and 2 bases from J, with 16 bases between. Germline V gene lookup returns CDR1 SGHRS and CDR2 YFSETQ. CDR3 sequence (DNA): TGCGCCAGCAGCCCGGGACCTCGGAATACCTACGAGCAGTACTTC. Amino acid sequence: CASSPGPRNTYEQYF.

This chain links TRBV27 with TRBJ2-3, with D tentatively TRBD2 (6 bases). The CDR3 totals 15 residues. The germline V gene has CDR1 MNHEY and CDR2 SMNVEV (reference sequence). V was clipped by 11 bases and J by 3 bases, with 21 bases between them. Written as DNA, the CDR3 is TGTGCCGCAGGGACTGCAGGCGTTATAACAGATACGCAGTATTTT. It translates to CAAGTAGVITDTQYF.

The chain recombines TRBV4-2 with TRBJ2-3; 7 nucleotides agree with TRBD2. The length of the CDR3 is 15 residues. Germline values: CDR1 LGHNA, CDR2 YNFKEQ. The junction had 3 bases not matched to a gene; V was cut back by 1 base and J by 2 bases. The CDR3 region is CASSQALADTDTQYF. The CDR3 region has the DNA TGTGCCAGCAGCCAAGCGCTAGCGGACACAGATACGCAGTATTTT.

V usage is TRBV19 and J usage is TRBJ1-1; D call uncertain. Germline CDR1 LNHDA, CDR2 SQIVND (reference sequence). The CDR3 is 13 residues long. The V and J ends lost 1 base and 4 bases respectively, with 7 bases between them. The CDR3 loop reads CASSIGPGTEAFF. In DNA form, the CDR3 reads TGTGCCAGTAGTATAGGACCGGGCACTGAAGCTTTCTTT. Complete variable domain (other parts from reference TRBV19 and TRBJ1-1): DGGITQSPKYLFRKEGQNVTLSCEQNLNHDAMYWYRQDPGQGLRLIYYSQIVNDFQKGDIAEGYSVSREKKESFPLTVTSAQKNPTAFYLCASSIGPGTEAFFGQGTRLTVV.

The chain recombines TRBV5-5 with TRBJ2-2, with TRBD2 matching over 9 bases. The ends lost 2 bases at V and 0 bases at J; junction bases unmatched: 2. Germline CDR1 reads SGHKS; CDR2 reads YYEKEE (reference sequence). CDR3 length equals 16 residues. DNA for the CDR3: TGTGCCAGCAGCTTTATAGCGGGAGCGAACACCGGGGAGCTGTTTTTT. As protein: CASSFIAGANTGELFF.

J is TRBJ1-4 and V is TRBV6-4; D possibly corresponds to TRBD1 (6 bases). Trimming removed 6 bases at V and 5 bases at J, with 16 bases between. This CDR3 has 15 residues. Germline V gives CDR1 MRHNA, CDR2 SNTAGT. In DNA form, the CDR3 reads TGTGCCAGCAGCGAGGGGACAAGCGGAAATGAAAAACTGTTTTTT. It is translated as CASSEGTSGNEKLFF.